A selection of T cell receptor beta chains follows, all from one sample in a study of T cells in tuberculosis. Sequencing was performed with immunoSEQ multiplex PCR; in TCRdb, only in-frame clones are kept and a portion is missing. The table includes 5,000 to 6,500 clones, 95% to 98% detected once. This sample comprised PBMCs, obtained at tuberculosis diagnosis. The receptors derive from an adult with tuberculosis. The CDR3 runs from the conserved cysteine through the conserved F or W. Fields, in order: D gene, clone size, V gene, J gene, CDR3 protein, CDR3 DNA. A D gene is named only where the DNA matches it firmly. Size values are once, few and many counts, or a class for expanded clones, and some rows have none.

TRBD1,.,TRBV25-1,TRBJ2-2,CASSQRTGGGTGELFF,TGTGCCAGCAGTCAACGGACAGGGGGGGGCACCGGGGAGCTGTTTTTT
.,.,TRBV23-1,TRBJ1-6,CASTQPGGGDSPLHF,TGCGCCAGCACCCAGCCCGGGGGTGGAGATTCACCCCTCCACTTT
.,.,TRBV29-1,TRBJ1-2,CSVGGQLYGYTF,TGCAGCGTTGGAGGACAGCTCTATGGCTACACCTTC
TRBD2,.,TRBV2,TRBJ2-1,CASIRTSGGDSEQFF,TGTGCCAGCATTCGGACTAGCGGGGGGGATAGTGAGCAGTTCTTC
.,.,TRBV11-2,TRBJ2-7,CASSLPGTYEQYF,TGTGCCAGCAGCTTACCTGGCACCTACGAGCAGTACTTC
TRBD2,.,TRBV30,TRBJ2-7,CAWRGGREGQYEQYF,TGTGCCTGGCGCGGGGGGCGGGAGGGCCAATACGAGCAGTACTTC
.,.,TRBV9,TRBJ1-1,CASSVVTSRRELMNTEAFF,TGTGCCAGCAGCGTAGTTACGTCCAGGCGAGAGTTAATGAACACTGAAGCTTTCTTT
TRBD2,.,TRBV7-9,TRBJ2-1,CASSFAGTSEDNEQFF,TGTGCCAGCAGCTTCGCCGGGACTAGCGAAGACAATGAGCAGTTCTTC
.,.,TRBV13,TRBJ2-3,CASSSRGGSTDTQYF,TGTGCCAGCAGCTCGAGGGGGGGGAGCACAGATACGCAGTATTTT
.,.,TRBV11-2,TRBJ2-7,CASSPLEAGEQYF,TGTGCCAGCAGCCCCCTGGAGGCAGGCGAGCAGTACTTC
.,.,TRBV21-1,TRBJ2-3,CASSKGLKRARWDTQYF,TGTGCCAGCAGCAAAGGCCTCAAGAGGGCGCGGTGGGATACGCAGTATTTT
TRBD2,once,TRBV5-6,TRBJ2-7,CASSRRERYEQYF,TGTGCCAGCAGCCGGCGGGAGAGATACGAGCAGTACTTC
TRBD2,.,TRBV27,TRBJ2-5,CASSPLRASGRAGQETQYF,TGTGCCAGCAGTCCCCTCCGGGCTAGCGGGAGGGCGGGACAAGAGACCCAGTACTTC
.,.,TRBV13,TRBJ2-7,CASSIQTQGPFTYEQYF,TGTGCCAGCAGCATTCAGACTCAGGGGCCCTTCACCTACGAGCAGTACTTC
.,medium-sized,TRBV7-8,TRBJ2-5,CASSWSGNQETQYF,TGTGCCAGCAGCTGGTCAGGGAACCAAGAGACCCAGTACTTC
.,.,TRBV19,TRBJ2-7,CASSRDSTYEQYF,TGTGCCAGTAGTCGAGACAGTACCTACGAGCAGTACTTC
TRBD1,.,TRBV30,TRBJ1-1,CAWSNRGNTEAFF,TGTGCCTGGAGTAACAGGGGGAACACTGAAGCTTTCTTT
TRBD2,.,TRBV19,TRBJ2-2,CASTAGRWTSGTNTGELFF,TGTGCCAGTACCGCGGGGAGGTGGACTAGCGGGACGAACACCGGGGAGCTGTTTTTT
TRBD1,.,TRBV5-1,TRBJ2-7,CASSRDRGRLGDEQYF,TGCGCCAGCAGCCGGGACAGGGGGCGGTTAGGTGACGAGCAGTACTTC
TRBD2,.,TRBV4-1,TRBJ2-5,CASSQEGLAGLVHQETQYF,TGCGCCAGCAGCCAAGAGGGCCTAGCGGGGTTGGTCCACCAAGAGACCCAGTACTTC
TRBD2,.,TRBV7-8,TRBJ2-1,CASSPLEAGGGYNEQFF,TGTGCCAGCAGCCCCCTCGAGGCGGGGGGTGGATACAATGAGCAGTTCTTC
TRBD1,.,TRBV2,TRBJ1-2,CASTVRGTGITNYGYTF,TGTGCCAGCACCGTAAGGGGGACAGGGATCACTAACTATGGCTACACCTTC
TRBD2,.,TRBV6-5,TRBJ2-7,CASRAAGLVSYEQYF,TGTGCCAGCAGAGCCGCCGGACTAGTGTCGTACGAGCAGTACTTC
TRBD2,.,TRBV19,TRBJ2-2,CATYVGLAGTNTGELFF,TGTGCCACCTACGTCGGACTAGCGGGGACGAACACCGGGGAGCTGTTTTTT
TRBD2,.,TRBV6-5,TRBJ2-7,CASSSGGYEQYF,TGTGCCAGCAGTTCGGGGGGTTACGAGCAGTACTTC
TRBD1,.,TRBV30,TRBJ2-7,CAWTQTGVGEQYF,TGTGCCTGGACCCAGACAGGGGTAGGCGAGCAGTACTTC
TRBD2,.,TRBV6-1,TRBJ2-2,CASSENHLAGHGELFF,TGTGCCAGCAGTGAGAACCATTTAGCGGGACACGGGGAGCTGTTTTTT
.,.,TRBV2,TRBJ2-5,CASTTSRQETQYF,TGTGCCAGCACCACTAGCCGCCAAGAGACCCAGTACTTC
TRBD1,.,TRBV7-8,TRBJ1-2,CASSLQGGVDYGYTF,TGTGCCAGCAGCTTACAGGGGGGTGTTGACTATGGCTACACCTTC
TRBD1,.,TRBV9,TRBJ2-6,CASSLGTGASSGANVLTF,TGTGCCAGCAGCCTCGGGACAGGGGCCTCGTCTGGGGCCAACGTCCTGACTTTC
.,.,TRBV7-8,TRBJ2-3,CASSLARILRGLGTDTQYF,TGTGCCAGCAGCTTAGCGAGGATCCTTAGGGGACTGGGCACAGATACGCAGTATTTT
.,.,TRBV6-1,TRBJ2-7,CASMDSGSSYEQYF,TGTGCCAGCATGGACAGCGGAAGCTCCTACGAGCAGTACTTC
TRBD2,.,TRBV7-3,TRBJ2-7,CASSLSGGAYEQYF,TGTGCCAGCAGCTTAAGCGGGGGGGCCTACGAGCAGTACTTC
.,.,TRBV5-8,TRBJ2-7,CASSLDRAYEQYF,TGTGCCAGCAGCTTGGATCGAGCCTACGAGCAGTACTTC
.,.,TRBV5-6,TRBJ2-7,CASSLGGQNYEQYF,TGTGCCAGCAGCTTGGGGGGACAAAACTACGAGCAGTACTTC
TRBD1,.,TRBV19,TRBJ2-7,CASSGDRDYEQYF,TGTGCCAGTAGTGGGGACAGGGACTACGAGCAGTACTTC
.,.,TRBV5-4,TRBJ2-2,CASSLVEGASTGELFF,TGTGCCAGCAGCTTGGTGGAGGGGGCTAGCACCGGGGAGCTGTTTTTT
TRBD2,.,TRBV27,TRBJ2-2,CASSRGLAGRGELFF,TGTGCCAGCAGTCGAGGACTAGCGGGTAGGGGGGAGCTGTTTTTT
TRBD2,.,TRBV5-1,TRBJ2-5,CASSPEPSGMRETQYF,TGCGCCAGCAGCCCAGAACCAAGCGGGATGAGAGAGACCCAGTACTTC
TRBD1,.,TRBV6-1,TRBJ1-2,CASSDGQGYGYTF,TGTGCCAGCAGTGATGGACAGGGCTATGGCTACACCTTC
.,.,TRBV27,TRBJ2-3,CASSLSLADTQYF,TGTGCCAGCAGTTTATCACTCGCAGATACGCAGTATTTT
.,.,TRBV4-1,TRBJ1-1,CASSQGALGDTEAFF,TGCGCCAGCAGCCAAGGAGCTCTAGGGGACACTGAAGCTTTCTTT
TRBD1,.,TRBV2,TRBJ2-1,CASSRDSSYNEQFF,TGTGCCAGCAGTCGGGACAGTTCCTACAATGAGCAGTTCTTC
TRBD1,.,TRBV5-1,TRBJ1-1,CASSFIPTGVAFF,TGCGCCAGCAGCTTCATACCGACAGGGGTGGCTTTCTTT
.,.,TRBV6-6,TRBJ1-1,CASSYGEGTEAFF,TGTGCCAGCAGTTACGGGGAGGGCACTGAAGCTTTCTTT
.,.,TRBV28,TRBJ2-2,CASRPRGGTGELFF,TGTGCCAGCCGTCCCAGGGGTGGTACCGGGGAGCTGTTTTTT
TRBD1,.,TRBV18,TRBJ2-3,CASSPSGGRTDTQYF,TGTGCCAGCTCACCATCAGGGGGTAGAACAGATACGCAGTATTTT
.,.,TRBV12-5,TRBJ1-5,CASGFGAGGQPQHF,.
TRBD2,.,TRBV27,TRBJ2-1,CASSLWTSGSSYNEQFF,TGTGCCAGCAGTTTATGGACTAGCGGGAGCTCCTACAATGAGCAGTTCTTC
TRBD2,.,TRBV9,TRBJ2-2,CASSPGLVTAGELFF,TGTGCCAGCAGCCCCGGACTAGTTACGGCCGGGGAGCTGTTTTTT
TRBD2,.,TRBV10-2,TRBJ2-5,CAGSLAGGETQYF,TGCGCCGGTTCTCTAGCGGGAGGAGAGACCCAGTACTTC
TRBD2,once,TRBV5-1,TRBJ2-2,CAFGEREDTGELFF,TGCGCCTTTGGGGAGCGGGAGGACACCGGGGAGCTGTTTTTT
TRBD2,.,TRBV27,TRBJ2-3,CASSLGLAGGNTDTQYF,TGTGCCAGCAGTTTAGGCTTAGCGGGGGGAAACACAGATACGCAGTATTTT
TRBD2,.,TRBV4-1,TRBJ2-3,CASSQDKAGVQPSTDTQYF,TGCGCCAGCAGCCAAGATAAAGCGGGAGTTCAGCCGAGCACAGATACGCAGTATTTT
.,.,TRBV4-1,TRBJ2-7,CASSQADSYPDEQYF,TGCGCCAGCAGCCAAGCGGACTCCTATCCCGACGAGCAGTACTTC